Listed below are T cell receptor beta chains from one sample, sequenced in a study of OX40 agonist ivuxolimab in advanced cancers. Data came from immunoSEQ multiplex PCR; TCRdb stores just in-frame clones and leaves some out. The profile shows roughly 21,000 clones, about 89% of them singletons. Sequenced material: CD4+ or CD8+ T cells sorted from blood, taken in a trial of the OX40 agonist ivuxolimab. The origin of the receptors is an adult with an advanced solid tumor such as melanoma, head and neck, liver or kidney cancer. CDR3s include the opening cysteine and the closing phenylalanine or tryptophan. Fields, in order: V gene, J gene, D gene, clone size, CDR3 protein, CDR3 DNA. D genes are given only for firm matches. Only some rows state a clone size, as once, few, many or a class for expanded clones.

V: TRBV7-2; J: TRBJ1-2; D: TRBD1; size: .; CDR3: CASSSWQTGNYGYTF; DNA: TGTGCCAGCAGCTCCTGGCAGACAGGGAACTATGGCTACACCTTC
V: TRBV5-6; J: TRBJ2-1; D: .; size: .; CDR3: CASSLILGGSGDEQFF; DNA: TGTGCCAGCAGCTTGATTTTGGGGGGCTCAGGCGATGAGCAGTTCTTC
V: TRBV7-6; J: TRBJ1-3; D: TRBD1; size: .; CDR3: CASSERDSLNSGNTIYF; DNA: TGTGCCAGCAGCGAAAGGGACAGCCTAAACTCTGGAAACACCATATATTTT
V: TRBV30; J: TRBJ2-7; D: .; size: .; CDR3: CAWSVLVDYEQYF; DNA: TGTGCCTGGAGTGTTTTAGTGGACTACGAGCAGTACTTC
V: TRBV29-1; J: TRBJ1-2; D: .; size: .; CDR3: CSVVQYGYTF; DNA: TGCAGCGTTGTACAATATGGCTACACCTTC
V: TRBV7-9; J: TRBJ1-2; D: .; size: .; CDR3: CASSLGYGEGYTF; DNA: TGTGCCAGCAGCTTAGGATATGGGGAGGGCTACACCTTC
V: TRBV11-2; J: TRBJ2-7; D: TRBD2; size: .; CDR3: CASSPIAGLAGAYEQYF; DNA: TGTGCCAGCAGCCCAATAGCGGGACTAGCGGGGGCCTACGAGCAGTACTTC
V: TRBV10-2; J: TRBJ1-2; D: .; size: .; CDR3: CASSEGREDYGYTF; DNA: TGCGCCAGCAGTGAGGGCAGGGAGGACTATGGCTACACCTTC
V: TRBV9; J: TRBJ1-2; D: TRBD1; size: .; CDR3: CASSLGTVEGYTF; DNA: TGTGCCAGCAGCCTCGGGACAGTAGAAGGCTACACCTTC
V: TRBV30; J: TRBJ2-7; D: TRBD1; size: .; CDR3: CAWSFLDRALSYEQYF; DNA: TGTGCCTGGAGTTTCTTGGACAGGGCCCTCTCCTACGAGCAGTACTTC
V: TRBV5-1; J: TRBJ1-1; D: .; size: few; CDR3: CASSLEIGMAEAFF; DNA: TGCGCCAGCAGCTTGGAGATAGGGATGGCTGAAGCTTTCTTT
V: TRBV19; J: TRBJ2-7; D: .; size: few; CDR3: CASSWGPTGREQYF; DNA: TGTGCCAGTAGTTGGGGACCAACCGGGCGGGAGCAGTACTTC
V: TRBV19; J: TRBJ1-5; D: .; size: .; CDR3: CASSIESNQPQHF; DNA: TGTGCCAGTAGTATAGAAAGCAATCAGCCCCAGCATTTT
V: TRBV6-5; J: TRBJ1-3; D: .; size: .; CDR3: CASRQQNSGNTIYF; DNA: TGTGCCAGCAGACAGCAAAACTCTGGAAACACCATATATTTT
V: TRBV5-1; J: TRBJ1-1; D: .; size: .; CDR3: CASSLRAGTTEAFF; DNA: TGCGCCAGCAGCCTACGAGCGGGAACAACTGAAGCTTTCTTT
V: TRBV6-5; J: TRBJ1-1; D: TRBD1; size: .; CDR3: CASSKGQGRTEAFF; DNA: TGTGCCAGCAGTAAAGGACAGGGGCGCACTGAAGCTTTCTTT
V: TRBV6-1; J: TRBJ1-2; D: .; size: .; CDR3: CASSELGFDYGYTF; DNA: TGTGCCAGCAGTGAATTGGGGTTTGACTATGGCTACACCTTC
V: TRBV30; J: TRBJ2-7; D: TRBD1; size: once; CDR3: CAWSVGQGPYEQYF; DNA: TGTGCCTGGAGTGTGGGACAGGGACCTTACGAGCAGTACTTC
V: TRBV30; J: TRBJ2-2; D: .; size: .; CDR3: CAWSMVNTGELFF; DNA: TGTGCCTGGAGTATGGTGAACACCGGGGAGCTGTTTTTT
V: TRBV7-9; J: TRBJ1-2; D: .; size: few; CDR3: CASSLAGNYGYTF; DNA: TGTGCCAGCAGCTTGGCAGGGAACTATGGCTACACCTTC
V: TRBV11-2; J: TRBJ1-4; D: .; size: .; CDR3: CASSRLLGATNEKLFF; DNA: TGTGCCAGCAGCCGTCTGCTGGGGGCAACTAATGAAAAACTGTTTTTT
V: TRBV4-1; J: TRBJ2-7; D: TRBD1; size: .; CDR3: CASSQASGGWEQYF; DNA: TGCGCCAGCAGCCAAGCCTCAGGGGGTTGGGAGCAGTACTTC
V: TRBV27; J: TRBJ1-2; D: TRBD1; size: .; CDR3: CASSLYRGYGYTF; DNA: TGTGCCAGCAGTTTATACAGGGGCTATGGCTACACCTTC
V: TRBV29-1; J: TRBJ2-2; D: .; size: once; CDR3: CSVIRTGELFF; DNA: TGCAGCGTTATTCGCACCGGGGAGCTGTTTTTT
V: TRBV5-1; J: TRBJ2-7; D: TRBD1; size: .; CDR3: CASSPGQDSYEQYF; DNA: TGCGCCAGCAGCCCCGGACAGGACTCCTACGAGCAGTACTTC
V: TRBV7-2; J: TRBJ1-2; D: TRBD1; size: .; CDR3: CASSSRDRALYGYTF; DNA: TGTGCCAGCAGCTCCCGGGACAGGGCACTCTATGGCTACACCTTC
V: TRBV9; J: TRBJ1-2; D: .; size: .; CDR3: CASSVGLTFYGYTF; DNA: TGTGCCAGCAGCGTAGGTCTTACCTTCTATGGCTACACCTTC
V: TRBV7-9; J: TRBJ2-5; D: .; size: once; CDR3: CASSLDGGIRETQYF; DNA: TGTGCCAGCAGCTTAGATGGGGGGATCAGGGAGACCCAGTACTTC
V: TRBV7-9; J: TRBJ1-2; D: .; size: few; CDR3: CASSLDSYPRRYGYTF; DNA: TGTGCCAGCAGCTTAGACTCTTATCCTCGGCGGTATGGCTACACCTTC
V: TRBV29-1; J: TRBJ1-2; D: TRBD1; size: .; CDR3: CSVEDRTGASYGYTF; DNA: TGCAGCGTTGAAGATAGGACAGGGGCCAGCTATGGCTACACCTTC
V: TRBV5-6; J: TRBJ2-3; D: TRBD1; size: .; CDR3: CASSLAGGGGDTQYF; DNA: TGTGCCAGCAGCTTGGCAGGGGGCGGAGGGGATACGCAGTATTTT
V: TRBV19; J: TRBJ2-6; D: TRBD1; size: few; CDR3: CASSITGTGAGANVLTF; DNA: TGTGCCAGTAGTATTACCGGGACAGGTGCTGGGGCCAACGTCCTGACTTTC